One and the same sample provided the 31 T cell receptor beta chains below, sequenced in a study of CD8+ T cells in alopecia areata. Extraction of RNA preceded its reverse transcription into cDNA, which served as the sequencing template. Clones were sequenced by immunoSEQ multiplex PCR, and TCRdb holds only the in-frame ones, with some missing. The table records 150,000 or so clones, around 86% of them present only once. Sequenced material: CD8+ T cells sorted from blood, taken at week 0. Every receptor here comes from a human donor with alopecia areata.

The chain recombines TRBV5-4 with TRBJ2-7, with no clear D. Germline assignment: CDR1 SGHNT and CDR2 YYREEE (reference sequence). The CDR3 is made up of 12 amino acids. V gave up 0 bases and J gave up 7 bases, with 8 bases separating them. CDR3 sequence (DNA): TGTGCCAGCAGCTTGGGCCTGGGAGAGCAGTACTTC. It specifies CASSLGLGEQYF.

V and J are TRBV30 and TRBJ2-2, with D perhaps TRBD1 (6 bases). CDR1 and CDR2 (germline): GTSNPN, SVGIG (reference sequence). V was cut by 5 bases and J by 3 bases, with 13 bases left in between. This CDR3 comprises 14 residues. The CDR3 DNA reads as TGTGCCTGGGCGGAAACAGGGTACACCGGGGAGCTGTTTTTT. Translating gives CAWAETGYTGELFF.

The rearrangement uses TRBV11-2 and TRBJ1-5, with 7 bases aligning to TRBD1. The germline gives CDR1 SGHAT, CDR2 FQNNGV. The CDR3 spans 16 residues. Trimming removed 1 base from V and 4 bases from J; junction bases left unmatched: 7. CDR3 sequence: CASSLGWPGGNQPQHF. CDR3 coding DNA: TGTGCCAGCAGCTTAGGTTGGCCAGGGGGTAATCAGCCCCAGCATTTT.

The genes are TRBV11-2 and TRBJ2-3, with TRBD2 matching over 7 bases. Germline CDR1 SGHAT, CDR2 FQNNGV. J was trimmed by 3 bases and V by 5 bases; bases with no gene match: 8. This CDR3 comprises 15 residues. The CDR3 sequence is CASSRKRDGTDTQYF. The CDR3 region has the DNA TGTGCCAGCAGCCGCAAGCGGGACGGGACAGATACGCAGTATTTT.

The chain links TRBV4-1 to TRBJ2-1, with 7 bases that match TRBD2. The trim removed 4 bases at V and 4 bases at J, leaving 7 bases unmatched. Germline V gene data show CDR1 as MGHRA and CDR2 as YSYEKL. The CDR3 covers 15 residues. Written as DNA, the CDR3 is TGCGCCAGCAGCCCCTCGCGCGGGGGATACAATGAGCAGTTCTTC. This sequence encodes CASSPSRGGYNEQFF.

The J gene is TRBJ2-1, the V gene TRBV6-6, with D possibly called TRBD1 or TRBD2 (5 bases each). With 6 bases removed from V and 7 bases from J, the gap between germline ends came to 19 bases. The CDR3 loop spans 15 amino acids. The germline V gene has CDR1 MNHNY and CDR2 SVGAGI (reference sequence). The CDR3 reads CASRYRDQTVNEQFF. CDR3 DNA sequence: TGTGCCAGCAGGTACCGGGACCAAACGGTTAATGAGCAGTTCTTC.

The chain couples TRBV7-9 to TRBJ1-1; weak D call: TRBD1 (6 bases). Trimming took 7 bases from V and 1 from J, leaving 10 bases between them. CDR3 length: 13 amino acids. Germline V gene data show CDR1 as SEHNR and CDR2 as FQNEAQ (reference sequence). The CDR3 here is CASTSTGNTEAFF. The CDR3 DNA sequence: TGTGCCAGCACCTCGACAGGGAACACTGAAGCTTTCTTT. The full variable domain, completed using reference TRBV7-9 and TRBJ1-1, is DTGVSQNPRHKITKRGQNVTFRCDPISEHNRLYWYRQTLGQGPEFLTYFQNEAQLEKSRLLSDRFSAERPKGSFSTLEIQRTEQGDSAMYLCASTSTGNTEAFFGQGTRLTVV.

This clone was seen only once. The CDR3 DNA is TGTGCCAGCAGCTTAAGCGGGGGGCCCTACGAGCAGTACTTC. It yields the protein CASSLSGGPYEQYF. The chain carries TRBV7-9 and TRBJ2-7; TRBD2 aligns across 9 bases. The CDR3 contains 14 residues. The germline V gene has CDR1 SEHNR and CDR2 FQNEAQ (reference sequence). V lost 2 bases to trimming and J lost 2 bases; unmatched junction nucleotides: 1.

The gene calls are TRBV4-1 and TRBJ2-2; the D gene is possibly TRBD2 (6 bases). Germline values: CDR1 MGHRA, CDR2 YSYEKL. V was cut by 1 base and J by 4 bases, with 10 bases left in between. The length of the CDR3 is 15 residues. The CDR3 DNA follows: TGCGCCAGCAGCCAAGTGCAGGGAGGCACCGGGGAGCTGTTTTTT. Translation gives CASSQVQGGTGELFF.

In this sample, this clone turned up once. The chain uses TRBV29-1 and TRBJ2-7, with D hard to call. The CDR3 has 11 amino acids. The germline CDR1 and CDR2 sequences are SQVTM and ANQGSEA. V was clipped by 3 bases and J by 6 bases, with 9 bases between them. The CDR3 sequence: CSVEGGAEQYF. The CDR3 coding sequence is TGCAGCGTTGAGGGTGGCGCCGAGCAGTACTTC.

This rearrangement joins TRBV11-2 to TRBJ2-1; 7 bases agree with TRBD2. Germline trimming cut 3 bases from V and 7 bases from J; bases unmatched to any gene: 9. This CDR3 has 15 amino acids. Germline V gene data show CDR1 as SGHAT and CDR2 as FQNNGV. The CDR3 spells CASSLLARERNEQFF. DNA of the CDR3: TGTGCCAGCAGCTTGCTAGCGCGGGAGAGGAATGAGCAGTTCTTC.

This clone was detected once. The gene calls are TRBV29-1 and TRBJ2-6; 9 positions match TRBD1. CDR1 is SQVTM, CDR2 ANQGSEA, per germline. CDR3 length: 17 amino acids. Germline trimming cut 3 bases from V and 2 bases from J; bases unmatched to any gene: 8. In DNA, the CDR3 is TGCAGCGTTGACGACAGGGGGTCCACCCCTGGGGCCAACGTCCTGACTTTC. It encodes CSVDDRGSTPGANVLTF.

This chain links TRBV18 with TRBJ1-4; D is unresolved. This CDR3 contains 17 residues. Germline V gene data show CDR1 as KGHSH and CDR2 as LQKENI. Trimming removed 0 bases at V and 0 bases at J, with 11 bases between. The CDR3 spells CASSPPRRGATNEKLFF. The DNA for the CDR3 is TGTGCCAGCTCACCACCGCGGCGAGGCGCAACTAATGAAAAACTGTTTTTT.

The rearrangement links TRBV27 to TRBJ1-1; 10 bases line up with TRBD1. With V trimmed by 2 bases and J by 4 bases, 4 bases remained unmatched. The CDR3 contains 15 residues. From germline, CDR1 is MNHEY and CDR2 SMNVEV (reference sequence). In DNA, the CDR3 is TGTGCCAGCAGTTTAATGGGACAGGGGTTCACTGAAGCTTTCTTT. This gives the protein CASSLMGQGFTEAFF.

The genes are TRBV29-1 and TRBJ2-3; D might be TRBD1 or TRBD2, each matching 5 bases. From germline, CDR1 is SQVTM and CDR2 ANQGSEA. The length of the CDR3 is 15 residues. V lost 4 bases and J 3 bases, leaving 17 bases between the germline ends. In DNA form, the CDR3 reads TGCAGCGTTGGGGACGGCTTCTCCTTGACAGATACGCAGTATTTT. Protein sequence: CSVGDGFSLTDTQYF.

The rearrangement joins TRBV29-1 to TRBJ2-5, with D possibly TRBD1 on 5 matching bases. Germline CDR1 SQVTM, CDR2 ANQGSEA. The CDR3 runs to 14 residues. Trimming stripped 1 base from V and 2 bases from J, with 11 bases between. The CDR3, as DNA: TGCAGCGTTGAAGCTTGGACATCACAAGAGACCCAGTACTTC. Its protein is CSVEAWTSQETQYF.

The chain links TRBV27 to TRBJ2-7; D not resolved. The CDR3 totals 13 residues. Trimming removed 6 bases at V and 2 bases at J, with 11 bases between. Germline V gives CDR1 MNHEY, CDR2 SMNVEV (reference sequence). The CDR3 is CASRSGAPYEQYF. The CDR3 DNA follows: TGTGCCAGCAGATCCGGAGCCCCCTACGAGCAGTACTTC.

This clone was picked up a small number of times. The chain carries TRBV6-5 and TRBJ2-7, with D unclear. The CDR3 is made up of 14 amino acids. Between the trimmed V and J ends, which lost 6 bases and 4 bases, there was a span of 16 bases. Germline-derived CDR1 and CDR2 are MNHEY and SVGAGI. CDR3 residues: CASSLGPDRYEQYF. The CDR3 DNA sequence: TGTGCCAGCAGCCTCGGTCCGGATCGGTACGAGCAGTACTTC.

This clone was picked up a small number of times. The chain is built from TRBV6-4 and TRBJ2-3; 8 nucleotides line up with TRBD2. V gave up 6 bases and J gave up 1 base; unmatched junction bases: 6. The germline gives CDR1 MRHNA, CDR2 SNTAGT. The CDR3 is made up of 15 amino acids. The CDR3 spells CASRSGLAGTDTQYF. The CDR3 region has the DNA TGTGCCAGCAGATCCGGACTAGCTGGCACAGATACGCAGTATTTT.

CDR3 sequence: CSVEALAGELFF. The CDR3 DNA follows: TGCAGCGTTGAAGCCCTCGCCGGGGAGCTGTTTTTT. V usage is TRBV29-1 and J usage is TRBJ2-2; D gene uncertain. With 1 base removed from V and 6 bases from J, the gap between germline ends came to 6 bases. The CDR3 loop spans 12 amino acids. Germline values: CDR1 SQVTM, CDR2 ANQGSEA.

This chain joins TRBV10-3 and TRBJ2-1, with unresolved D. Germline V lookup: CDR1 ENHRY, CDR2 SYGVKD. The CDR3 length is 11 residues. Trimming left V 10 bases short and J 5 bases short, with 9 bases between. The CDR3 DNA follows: TGTGCCAGCCTAGGAGACAATGAGCAGTTCTTC. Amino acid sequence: CASLGDNEQFF.

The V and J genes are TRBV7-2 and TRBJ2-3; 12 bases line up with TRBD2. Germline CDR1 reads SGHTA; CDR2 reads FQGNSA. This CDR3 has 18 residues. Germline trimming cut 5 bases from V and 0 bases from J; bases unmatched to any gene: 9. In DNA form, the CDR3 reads TGTGCCAGCAGCCCGACCGGGACTAGCGGGCCTAGCACAGATACGCAGTATTTT. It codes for CASSPTGTSGPSTDTQYF.

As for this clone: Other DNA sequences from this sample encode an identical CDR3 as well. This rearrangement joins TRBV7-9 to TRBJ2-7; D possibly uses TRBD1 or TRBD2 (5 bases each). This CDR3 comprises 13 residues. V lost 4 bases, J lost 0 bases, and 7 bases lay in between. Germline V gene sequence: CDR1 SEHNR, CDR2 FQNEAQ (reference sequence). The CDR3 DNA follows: TGTGCCAGCAGCTCGGGGACCTCCTACGAGCAGTACTTC. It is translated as CASSSGTSYEQYF.

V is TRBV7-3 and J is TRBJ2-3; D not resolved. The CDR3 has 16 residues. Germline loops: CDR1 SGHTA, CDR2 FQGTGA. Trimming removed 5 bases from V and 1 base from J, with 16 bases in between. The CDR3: CASSALQRRGTDTQYF. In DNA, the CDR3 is TGTGCCAGCAGCGCGCTACAGCGAAGGGGCACAGATACGCAGTATTTT.

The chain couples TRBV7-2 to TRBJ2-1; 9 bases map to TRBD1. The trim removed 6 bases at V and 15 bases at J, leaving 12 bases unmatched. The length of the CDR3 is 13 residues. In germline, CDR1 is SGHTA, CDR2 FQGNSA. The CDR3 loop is CASRTSRDRALFF. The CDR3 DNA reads TGTGCCAGCAGGACCTCCCGGGACAGGGCCCTGTTCTTC.

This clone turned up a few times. CDR3 amino acids: CSVRDRGLEQYF. In nucleotides, the CDR3 is TGCAGCGTTAGAGACAGGGGGCTCGAGCAGTACTTC. The chain is built from TRBV29-1 and TRBJ2-5, with 10 bases identical to TRBD1. The J call could be wrong; TRBJ2-7 is a better fit for the DNA end. The CDR3 is 12 amino acids. Germline V lookup: CDR1 SQVTM, CDR2 ANQGSEA.

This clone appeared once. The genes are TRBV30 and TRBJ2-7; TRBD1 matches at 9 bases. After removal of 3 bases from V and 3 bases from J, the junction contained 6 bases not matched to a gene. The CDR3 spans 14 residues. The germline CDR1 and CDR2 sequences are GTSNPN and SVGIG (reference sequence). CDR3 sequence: CAWRGTGSRYEQYF. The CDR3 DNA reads TGTGCCTGGAGAGGGACAGGGAGTCGCTACGAGCAGTACTTC.

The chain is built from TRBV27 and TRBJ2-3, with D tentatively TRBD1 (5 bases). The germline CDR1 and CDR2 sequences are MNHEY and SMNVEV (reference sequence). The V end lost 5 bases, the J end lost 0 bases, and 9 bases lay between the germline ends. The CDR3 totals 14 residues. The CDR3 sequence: CASSPGHSTDTQYF. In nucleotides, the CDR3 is TGTGCCAGCAGTCCCGGACATAGCACAGATACGCAGTATTTT.

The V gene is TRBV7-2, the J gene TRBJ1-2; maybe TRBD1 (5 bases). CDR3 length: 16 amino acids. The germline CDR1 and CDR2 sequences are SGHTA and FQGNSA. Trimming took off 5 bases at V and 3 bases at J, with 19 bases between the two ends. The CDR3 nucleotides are TGTGCCAGCAGCCCAAGTCAGGGATATCTATACTATGGCTACACCTTC. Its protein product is CASSPSQGYLYYGYTF.

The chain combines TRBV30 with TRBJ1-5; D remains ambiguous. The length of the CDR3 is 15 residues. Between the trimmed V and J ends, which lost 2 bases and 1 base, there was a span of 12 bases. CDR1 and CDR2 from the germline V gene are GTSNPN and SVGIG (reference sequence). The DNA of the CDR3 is TGTGCCTGGAGTTTGGGATACCGAAGCAATCAGCCCCAGCATTTT. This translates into CAWSLGYRSNQPQHF.

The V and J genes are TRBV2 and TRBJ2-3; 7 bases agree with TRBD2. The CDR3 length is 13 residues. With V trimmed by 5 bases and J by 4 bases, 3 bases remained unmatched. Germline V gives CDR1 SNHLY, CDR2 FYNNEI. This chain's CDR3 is CASSTGGSDTQYF. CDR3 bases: TGTGCCAGCAGTACCGGGGGGTCAGATACGCAGTATTTT.